One sample yielded the 18 T cell receptor beta chains listed below, sequenced in a study of blood T cell repertoires in COVID-19. Produced via immunoSEQ multiplex PCR; TCRdb's table is partial and in-frame only. The table includes approximately 170,000 clones, 70% to 90% detected once. Sequencing input: peripheral blood. All receptors come from a woman of 80 years or more with COVID-19, enrolled during active disease.

V is TRBV10-3 and J is TRBJ1-3; perhaps TRBD1 as D (6 bases). CDR3 length: 15 residues. V was trimmed by 11 bases and J by 8 bases, leaving 25 bases between them. Per the germline V gene, CDR1 is ENHRY and CDR2 is SYGVKD. CDR3 coding DNA: TGTGCCTCCTTACCGGGGGGGCTGGGTGGTGACACCATATATTTT. This codes for CASLPGGLGGDTIYF.

The chain is built from TRBV7-8 and TRBJ2-1, with 8 bases matching TRBD1. V was pared by 5 bases and J by 0 bases, with 21 bases of the junction left unmatched. There are 21 residues in the CDR3. Germline V gene sequence: CDR1 SGHVS, CDR2 FQNEAQ. CDR3 region: CASSRRGQGARTTFSYNEQFF. The CDR3 nucleotides read TGTGCCAGCAGCCGCCGAGGGCAGGGGGCTAGAACGACCTTCTCCTACAATGAGCAGTTCTTC.

This clone was counted a single time. The chain joins TRBV9 to TRBJ2-7; 7 bases are shared with TRBD1. The CDR3 has 16 residues. Trimming at V came to 3 bases and at J to 2 bases, leaving 11 bases not matched to a gene. Germline assignment: CDR1 SGDLS and CDR2 YYNGEE. DNA for the CDR3: TGTGCCAGCAGCGAGGGGGCAGGGGGAACTCCCTACGAGCAGTACTTC. Translation gives CASSEGAGGTPYEQYF.

The chain combines TRBV5-1 with TRBJ2-1; possibly TRBD2 for D (7 bases). This CDR3 has 16 residues. Looked up from germline, CDR1 is SGHRS and CDR2 is YFSETQ. Deletions cut 5 bases from V and 13 bases from J, with 28 bases between. The CDR3 DNA follows: TGCGCCAGCAGACTGGGGGGGACAATCATATTCGGGAGTCAGTTCTTC. This translates into CASRLGGTIIFGSQFF.

The V gene is TRBV7-2, the J gene TRBJ1-5, with unresolved D. The CDR3 is 13 amino acids. Germline CDR1 is SGHTA and CDR2 is FQGNSA. The germline V and J ends were trimmed by 6 bases and 7 bases, with 13 bases remaining between them. The CDR3, as DNA: TGTGCCAGCAGTTACACCGCCAGGCAGCCCCAGCATTTT. It encodes CASSYTARQPQHF.

This clone is a singleton in its sample. This chain joins TRBV5-1 and TRBJ1-6; TRBD1 is a possible D gene (6 bases). Trimming took off 0 bases at V and 7 bases at J, with 11 bases between the two ends. Germline CDR1 is SGHRS and CDR2 is YFSETQ. The length of the CDR3 is 15 residues. CDR3 coding DNA: TGCGCCAGCAGCTTGGGGCAGGGGTCAAATTCACCCCTCCACTTT. Translated, it gives CASSLGQGSNSPLHF. Complete variable domain (other parts from reference TRBV5-1 and TRBJ1-6): KAGVTQTPRYLIKTRGQQVTLSCSPISGHRSVSWYQQTPGQGLQFLFEYFSETQRNKGNFPGRFSGRQFSNSRSEMNVSTLELGDSALYLCASSLGQGSNSPLHFGNGTRLTVT.

In this sample, this clone turned up once. The chain recombines TRBV15 with TRBJ2-7; tentatively, D is TRBD1 (6 bases). This CDR3 has 15 amino acids. The germline gives CDR1 LNHNV, CDR2 YYDKDF (reference sequence). Trimming took 4 bases from V and 6 from J, leaving 19 bases between them. This CDR3 reads CATSNLAGVSGEQYF. In DNA, the CDR3 is TGTGCCACCAGCAACTTGGCAGGGGTGAGTGGCGAGCAGTACTTC.

Comments on this clone: The germline gene is not matched at one end of the junction; a read error may be the cause. The same CDR3 can be traced to other DNA sequences in this sample. This rearrangement joins TRBV19 to TRBJ2-7; 9 bases map to TRBD1. The CDR3 is 13 amino acids. CDR1 is LNHDA and CDR2 is SQIVND in the germline V gene (reference sequence). CDR3 sequence (DNA): TGTGCCAGCACAGGGGGCCTCTCCTATGAGCAGTACTTC. This sequence encodes CASTGGLSYEQYF.

J is TRBJ2-7 and V is TRBV7-9; tentatively, D is TRBD1 (6 bases). Between the trimmed V and J ends, which lost 4 bases and 2 bases, there was a span of 9 bases. This CDR3 comprises 13 residues. Per germline, CDR1 SEHNR and CDR2 FQNEAQ (reference sequence). The CDR3 protein is CASSSGHTYEQYF. The DNA for the CDR3 is TGTGCCAGCAGCTCGGGACACACCTACGAGCAGTACTTC. The full variable domain, rest sourced from reference TRBV7-9 and TRBJ2-7, is DTGVSQNPRHKITKRGQNVTFRCDPISEHNRLYWYRQTLGQGPEFLTYFQNEAQLEKSRLLSDRFSAERPKGSFSTLEIQRTEQGDSAMYLCASSSGHTYEQYFGPGTRLTVT.

The genes are TRBV19 and TRBJ1-1, with TRBD1 as a possible D gene (5 bases). The CDR3 is 16 amino acids. V lost 5 bases and J 9 bases, leaving 25 bases between the germline ends. Germline values: CDR1 LNHDA, CDR2 SQIVND (reference sequence). The CDR3 protein is CASSSSGTQIGAKAFF. CDR3 DNA sequence: TGTGCCAGTAGTTCCTCCGGGACTCAAATTGGGGCGAAAGCTTTCTTT.

The gene calls are TRBV2 and TRBJ2-7; 9 nucleotides agree with TRBD2. J was trimmed by 6 bases and V by 0 bases; bases with no gene match: 15. This CDR3 has 18 amino acids. CDR1 is SNHLY and CDR2 is FYNNEI in the germline V gene. The CDR3 region is CASSEARWAAGGPLEQYF. The CDR3, as DNA: TGTGCCAGCAGTGAAGCACGCTGGGCCGCGGGAGGGCCCCTCGAGCAGTACTTC.

The gene calls are TRBV14 and TRBJ2-7; 11 bases match TRBD2. Germline CDR1 reads SGHDN; CDR2 reads FVKESK. The CDR3 runs 14 residues. J lost 4 bases, V lost 5 bases, and 4 bases had no gene match. The chain's CDR3 is CASSWTSGPYEQYF. DNA of the CDR3: TGTGCCAGCAGCTGGACTAGCGGGCCTTACGAGCAGTACTTC.

The CDR3 region has the DNA TGTGCCAGTAGTATAGATCGGTCCGGGACAGGCGCAACTAATGAAAAACTGTTTTTT. Its protein is CASSIDRSGTGATNEKLFF. V and J are TRBV19 and TRBJ1-4, with 8 bases identical to TRBD1. Germline V CDR1 and CDR2: LNHDA, SQIVND (reference sequence). This CDR3 comprises 19 residues. The junction had 9 bases not matched to a gene; V was cut back by 0 bases and J by 0 bases.

This chain connects TRBV19 to TRBJ1-6; weak D call: TRBD1 (5 bases). This CDR3 has 12 residues. The V gene lost 5 bases and the J gene lost 12 bases, with 11 bases spanning the gap. CDR1 and CDR2 from the germline V gene are LNHDA and SQIVND (reference sequence). DNA for the CDR3: TGTGCCAGTAGTGGGAGGGGTGAACCCCTCCACTTT. Translation: CASSGRGEPLHF.

J is TRBJ2-3 and V is TRBV6-5; 7 nucleotides match TRBD2. V was clipped by 7 bases and J by 1 base; unmatched bases: 8. CDR1 and CDR2 from the germline V gene are MNHEY and SVGAGI. The CDR3 contains 15 residues. CDR3: CASKGGGLGTDTQYF. Written as DNA, the CDR3 is TGTGCCAGCAAGGGCGGGGGTCTGGGCACAGATACGCAGTATTTT.

V gene TRBV5-1 combines with J gene TRBJ1-3; D is possibly TRBD1 (5 bases). This CDR3 region has 15 residues. Looked up from germline, CDR1 is SGHRS and CDR2 is YFSETQ. V was clipped by 0 bases and J by 4 bases, with 11 bases between them. Written as DNA, the CDR3 is TGCGCCAGCAGCTTGGTCCCAGGGCTAGGAAACACCATATATTTT. Translation: CASSLVPGLGNTIYF.

The chain is built from TRBV5-5 and TRBJ1-1; 7 nucleotides agree with TRBD1. CDR3 length: 12 residues. V was pared by 4 bases and J by 6 bases, with 3 bases of the junction left unmatched. Looked up from germline, CDR1 is SGHKS and CDR2 is YYEKEE (reference sequence). CDR3 amino acids: CASSRTGSEAFF. Written as DNA, the CDR3 is TGTGCCAGCAGCCGGACAGGCTCTGAAGCTTTCTTT.

This chain connects TRBV28 to TRBJ2-1; TRBD1 matches 10 bases. V trimming: 6 bases; J trimming: 9 bases; junction bases outside the gene matches: 11. Germline CDR1 MDHEN, CDR2 SYDVKM. The CDR3 loop spans 15 amino acids. The CDR3 DNA reads TGTGCCAGCAGCCGGCCGGGACAGGGGCAAGGTGAGCAGTTCTTC. Translated, it gives CASSRPGQGQGEQFF.